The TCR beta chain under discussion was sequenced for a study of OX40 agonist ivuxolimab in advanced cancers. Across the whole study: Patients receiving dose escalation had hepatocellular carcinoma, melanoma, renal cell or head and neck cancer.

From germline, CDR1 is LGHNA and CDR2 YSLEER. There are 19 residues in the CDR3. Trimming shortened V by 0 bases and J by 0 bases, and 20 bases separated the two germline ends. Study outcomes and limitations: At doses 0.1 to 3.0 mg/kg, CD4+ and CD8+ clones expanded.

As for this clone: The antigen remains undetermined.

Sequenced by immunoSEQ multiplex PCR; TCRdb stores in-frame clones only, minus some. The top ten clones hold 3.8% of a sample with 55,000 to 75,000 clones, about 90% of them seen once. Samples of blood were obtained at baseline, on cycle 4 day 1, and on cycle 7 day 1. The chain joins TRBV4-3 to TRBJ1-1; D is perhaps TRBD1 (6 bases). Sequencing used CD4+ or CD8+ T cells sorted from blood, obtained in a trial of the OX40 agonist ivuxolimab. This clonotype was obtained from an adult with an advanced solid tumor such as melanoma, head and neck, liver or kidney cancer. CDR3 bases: TGCGCCAGCAGCCAAGACCCCTACCCAAGGACAGATATGAACACTGAAGCTTTCTTT. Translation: CASSQDPYPRTDMNTEAFF.